This entry concerns a single T cell receptor (beta chain). These data belong to a study of cytomegalovirus exposure and HLA in healthy donors. This CDR3 contains 13 residues. Germline V gene data show CDR1 as LNHDA and CDR2 as SQIVND (reference sequence). V gave up 8 bases and J gave up 1 base; unmatched junction bases: 1. The PCR had 60 Vbeta and 13 Jbeta primers. Here immunoSEQ multiplex PCR was the method, and the copy in TCRdb shows in-frame clones only, minus some. Among just over 150,000 clones listed, around nine tenths were seen once. The chain is built from TRBV19 and TRBJ1-1; the match to TRBD1 covers 10 bases. Sequenced material: PBMCs. The TCR was taken from a woman between 18 and 30 years old in good health and CMV-seronegative. The CDR3 DNA sequence: TGTGCCAGTCGGGACAGGGGGAACACTGAAGCTTTCTTT. Amino acid sequence: CASRDRGNTEAFF.